The 29 T cell receptor beta chains listed next were all sequenced from one sample in a study of cytomegalovirus exposure and HLA in healthy donors. Profiling relied on immunoSEQ multiplex PCR, and the TCRdb table lists in-frame clones only, not all of them. Among 100,000 to 120,000 clones listed, roughly 84% were seen once. Sequenced material: PBMCs. These TCRs come from a woman aged 18-30 years in good health and CMV-seronegative.

V gene TRBV7-9 combines with J gene TRBJ1-2; D is ambiguous. This CDR3 is 13 amino acids long. V was trimmed by 3 bases and J by 8 bases, leaving 13 bases between them. Germline V CDR1 and CDR2: SEHNR, FQNEAQ (reference sequence). Written as DNA, the CDR3 is TGTGCCAGCAGCTTTGGTTCTATCTGGGGCTACACCTTC. This encodes CASSFGSIWGYTF.

The chain couples TRBV6-5 to TRBJ1-1; possible D gene TRBD1, 5 bases. The CDR3 sequence is 12 residues long. V lost 5 bases to trimming and J lost 4 bases, with 8 bases between them. CDR1 is MNHEY, CDR2 SVGAGI, per germline. CDR3 DNA sequence: TGTGCCAGCAGTCGGGGGGGCACTGAAGCTTTCTTT. Translated, it gives CASSRGGTEAFF.

The rearrangement links TRBV5-7 to TRBJ1-5; D is unresolved. TRBV5-7 is flagged as an ORF with uncertain function. The CDR3 contains 14 residues. Deletions cut 4 bases from V and 7 bases from J, with 15 bases between. CDR3 nucleotide sequence: TGTGCCAGCAGCAAGGAATCCTGGGCCCAGCCCCAGCATTTT. Protein sequence: CASSKESWAQPQHF.

The CDR3 DNA sequence: TGTGCCAGCAGGGACACCCTCAACACTGAAGCTTTCTTT. Amino acid sequence: CASRDTLNTEAFF. The chain couples TRBV2 to TRBJ1-1; D is possibly TRBD1 (5 bases). Trimming removed 6 bases from V and 2 bases from J, with 10 bases in between. CDR3 length: 13 residues. CDR1 and CDR2 from the germline V gene are SNHLY and FYNNEI.

V usage is TRBV19 and J usage is TRBJ2-2; D uncertain. Trimming cost V 5 bases and J 4 bases, with 8 bases left between them. CDR3 length equals 13 residues. The germline V gene encodes CDR1 LNHDA and CDR2 SQIVND (reference sequence). Written as DNA, the CDR3 is TGTGCCAGTAGTCCATCGAGCACCGGGGAGCTGTTTTTT. Residues: CASSPSSTGELFF.

This clone occurred a few times. The chain is built from TRBV7-6 and TRBJ1-2; D gene unclear. This CDR3 is built from 13 residues. The germline gives CDR1 SGHVS, CDR2 FNYEAQ. V was clipped by 2 bases and J by 6 bases, with 10 bases between them. The CDR3 DNA follows: TGTGCCAGCAGCTTAACGAGTCTGGATGGCTACACCTTC. Its protein is CASSLTSLDGYTF.

Note on this clone: One junction end disagrees with the germline gene, perhaps due to a read error. The V call is TRBV19, the J call TRBJ2-2; D unclear. Germline values: CDR1 LNHDA, CDR2 SQIVND (reference sequence). The CDR3 has 15 amino acids. This CDR3 is CASSLEFANTGELFF. In nucleotides, the CDR3 is TGTGCCAGTAGTTTAGAATTCGCGAACACCGGGGAGCTGTTTTTT.

The rearrangement uses TRBV30 and TRBJ1-5; TRBD1 is a possible D gene (5 bases). V dropped 0 bases and J dropped 1 base, with 10 bases sitting between them. CDR3 length equals 15 residues. Germline values: CDR1 GTSNPN, CDR2 SVGIG (reference sequence). The CDR3 loop is CAWSVPGPSNQPQHF. CDR3 DNA: TGTGCCTGGAGTGTCCCAGGGCCAAGCAATCAGCCCCAGCATTTT.

The V and J genes are TRBV5-1 and TRBJ2-1; 7 bases align to TRBD1. Trimming at V came to 5 bases and at J to 10 bases, leaving 6 bases not matched to a gene. Germline values: CDR1 SGHRS, CDR2 YFSETQ. The CDR3 runs to 12 residues. CDR3 DNA: TGCGCCAGCAGGACAGGGTTCGAAGAGCAGTTCTTC. Translation: CASRTGFEEQFF. Full variable domain (missing parts from reference TRBV5-1 and TRBJ2-1): KAGVTQTPRYLIKTRGQQVTLSCSPISGHRSVSWYQQTPGQGLQFLFEYFSETQRNKGNFPGRFSGRQFSNSRSEMNVSTLELGDSALYLCASRTGFEEQFFGPGTRLTVL.

The rearrangement links TRBV18 to TRBJ1-2; no clear D. The CDR3 has 14 amino acids. Germline lookup yields CDR1 KGHSH and CDR2 LQKENI. Trimming pared 3 bases from V and 0 bases from J, leaving 8 bases between. The CDR3 sequence: CASSPETSNYGYTF. The CDR3, as DNA: TGTGCCAGCTCACCCGAGACATCTAACTATGGCTACACCTTC.

V is TRBV4-1 and J is TRBJ1-3; 9 bases map to TRBD1. V shed 0 bases and J 5 bases; nucleotides not matched to a gene: 8. Germline loops: CDR1 MGHRA, CDR2 YSYEKL. The CDR3 sequence is 17 residues long. CDR3 bases: TGCGCCAGCAGCCAAGAACAGGGGGCGTCATCTAGAAACACCATATATTTT. This codes for CASSQEQGASSRNTIYF.

The V and J genes are TRBV4-1 and TRBJ1-2; 9 bases line up with TRBD1. Losses at the gene ends were 1 base for V and 8 bases for J; bases not matched to a gene: 8. CDR3 length: 15 amino acids. Per the germline V gene, CDR1 is MGHRA and CDR2 is YSYEKL. The CDR3 sequence: CASSQGIQGAQGYTF. CDR3 nucleotides: TGCGCCAGCAGCCAAGGAATACAGGGGGCGCAAGGCTACACCTTC.

The chain links TRBV19 to TRBJ2-7; TRBD1 is a possible D gene (5 bases). Trimming pared 5 bases from V and 0 bases from J, leaving 11 bases between. The CDR3 runs 14 residues. Germline V gives CDR1 LNHDA, CDR2 SQIVND (reference sequence). CDR3 region: CASSVQGNSYEQYF. CDR3 bases: TGTGCCAGTAGTGTTCAGGGAAACTCCTACGAGCAGTACTTC.

The V and J genes are TRBV27 and TRBJ2-7; 7 nucleotides align to TRBD1. Germline-derived CDR1 and CDR2 are MNHEY and SMNVEV (reference sequence). The CDR3 length is 14 residues. With 3 bases clipped from V and 3 bases from J, the junction kept 5 bases outside the gene matches. CDR3 nucleotides: TGTGCCAGCAGTTTGACAGGGTACGGCTACGAGCAGTACTTC. Residues: CASSLTGYGYEQYF.

The CDR3 DNA reads as TGTGCCAGCAGTGAAGTTTACAGGGACCTCCCACAGAGCAATCAGCCCCAGCATTTT. This sequence encodes CASSEVYRDLPQSNQPQHF. The chain couples TRBV2 to TRBJ1-5; D perhaps matches TRBD1 (6 bases). Looked up from germline, CDR1 is SNHLY and CDR2 is FYNNEI. The CDR3 runs to 19 residues. V shed 1 base and J shed 1 base, with 20 bases lying between them. The whole variable domain, filled in from reference TRBV2 and TRBJ1-5, reads EPEVTQTPSHQVTQMGQEVILRCVPISNHLYFYWYRQILGQKVEFLVSFYNNEISEKSEIFDDQFSVERPDGSNFTLKIRSTKLEDSAMYFCASSEVYRDLPQSNQPQHFGDGTRLSIL.

The rearrangement links TRBV2 to TRBJ2-7; possible D gene TRBD1, 6 bases. The germline V gene has CDR1 SNHLY and CDR2 FYNNEI. The CDR3 is made up of 13 amino acids. V was shortened by 6 bases and J by 3 bases, with 12 bases between the two germline ends. CDR3 protein: CASREDRYYEQYF. The CDR3, as DNA: TGTGCCAGCAGAGAGGACAGATACTACGAGCAGTACTTC.

The chain carries TRBV2 and TRBJ2-1; TRBD2 aligns across 9 bases. Germline CDR1 reads SNHLY; CDR2 reads FYNNEI. The CDR3 spans 17 residues. V shed 4 bases and J 0 bases; nucleotides not matched to a gene: 7. The CDR3 sequence is CASSGLMRGGSYNEQFF. The CDR3 DNA is TGTGCCAGCAGTGGCCTCATGCGGGGGGGCTCCTACAATGAGCAGTTCTTC.

The rearrangement uses TRBV11-3 and TRBJ1-2; TRBD1 is a possible D gene (5 bases). V lost 5 bases to trimming and J lost 5 bases, with 9 bases between them. This CDR3 comprises 12 residues. Germline V gives CDR1 SGHNT, CDR2 YENEEA. Here the CDR3 reads CASSLSGYGYTF. In DNA form, the CDR3 reads TGTGCCAGCAGCCTCTCAGGGTATGGCTACACCTTC.

The V and J genes are TRBV6-1 and TRBJ2-5, with D perhaps TRBD1 (5 bases). This CDR3 spans 13 amino acids. Germline V gives CDR1 MNHNS, CDR2 SASEGT. With 5 bases removed from V and 2 bases from J, the gap between germline ends came to 9 bases. The CDR3 region has the DNA TGTGCCAGCAGTCCAGGGATTCAAGAGACCCAGTACTTC. It is translated as CASSPGIQETQYF.

This clone was observed a single time. The chain joins TRBV7-8 to TRBJ2-5, with 9 bases aligning to TRBD1. J lost 5 bases, V lost 5 bases, and 6 bases had no gene match. The germline V gene encodes CDR1 SGHVS and CDR2 FQNEAQ. CDR3 length: 14 amino acids. CDR3 bases: TGTGCCAGCAGCAAGAGACAGGGGGATGAGACCCAGTACTTC. Translation gives CASSKRQGDETQYF. The whole variable domain, remainder taken from reference TRBV7-8 and TRBJ2-5, is GAGVSQSPRYKVAKRGQDVALRCDPISGHVSLFWYQQALGQGPEFLTYFQNEAQLDKSGLPSDRFFAERPEGSVSTLKIQRTQQEDSAVYLCASSKRQGDETQYFGPGTRLLVL.

To note about this clone: Germline is not matched at one junction end, which may reflect a read error. The chain's CDR3 is CASSHIRDEQNWF. In DNA form, the CDR3 reads TGTGCCAGCAGCCACATCAGGGATGAACAAAATTGGTTT. The J gene is TRBJ1-1, the V gene TRBV7-9, with a weak D call TRBD1 (5 bases). In germline, CDR1 is SEHNR, CDR2 FQNEAQ (reference sequence). The CDR3 is made up of 13 amino acids. The full variable domain, with the rest looked up from reference TRBV7-9 and TRBJ1-1, is DTGVSQNPRHKITKRGQNVTFRCDPISEHNRLYWYRQTLGQGPEFLTYFQNEAQLEKSRLLSDRFSAERPKGSFSTLEIQRTEQGDSAMYLCASSHIRDEQNWFGQGTRLTVV.

This rearrangement joins TRBV6-1 to TRBJ2-1; D is possibly TRBD1 (6 bases). Germline values: CDR1 MNHNS, CDR2 SASEGT. Trimming pared 6 bases from V and 10 bases from J, leaving 22 bases between. The CDR3 extends over 15 amino acids. CDR3 loop: CASSLDVQGPPEQFF. The CDR3, as DNA: TGTGCCAGCAGCCTTGATGTACAGGGCCCCCCAGAGCAGTTCTTC.

The V call is TRBV13, the J call TRBJ2-7; TRBD1 agrees at 7 bases. Germline CDR1 and CDR2: PRHDT and FYEKMQ (reference sequence). This CDR3 is 15 amino acids long. J gave up 3 bases and V 1 base, and 6 bases lay outside the gene matches. CDR3 DNA sequence: TGTGCCAGCAGCTTAGTGACAGGGCTGGTCTACGAGCAGTACTTC. Translation: CASSLVTGLVYEQYF.

The chain uses TRBV9 and TRBJ1-1; 7 bases line up with TRBD1. The CDR3 consists of 15 residues. The germline gives CDR1 SGDLS, CDR2 YYNGEE. V gave up 2 bases and J gave up 3 bases; unmatched junction bases: 7. The CDR3 loop reads CASSVTTGDYTEAFF. The CDR3 coding sequence is TGTGCCAGCAGCGTTACCACAGGGGACTACACTGAAGCTTTCTTT.

The chain carries TRBV7-9 and TRBJ2-1; no clear D gene. This CDR3 spans 14 amino acids. The V and J ends lost 4 bases and 9 bases respectively, with 16 bases between them. Germline V lookup: CDR1 SEHNR, CDR2 FQNEAQ (reference sequence). Here the CDR3 DNA reads TGTGCCAGCAGCTCCCTCGAAACGGTTAGTGAGCAGTTCTTC. As protein: CASSSLETVSEQFF. Variable domain in full (rest from reference TRBV7-9 and TRBJ2-1): DTGVSQNPRHKITKRGQNVTFRCDPISEHNRLYWYRQTLGQGPEFLTYFQNEAQLEKSRLLSDRFSAERPKGSFSTLEIQRTEQGDSAMYLCASSSLETVSEQFFGPGTRLTVL.

The chain employs TRBV7-7 and TRBJ2-5, with D perhaps matching TRBD1 (5 bases). Between the trimmed V and J ends, which lost 2 bases and 5 bases, there was a span of 18 bases. Germline CDR1 is SSHAT and CDR2 is FNYEAQ (reference sequence). The CDR3 covers 16 residues. The CDR3, as DNA: TGTGCCAGCAGCTTATGGACCAGGGAAAAAGGGGAGACCCAGTACTTC. As protein: CASSLWTREKGETQYF.

This chain links TRBV19 with TRBJ2-7; 7 nucleotides align to TRBD1. CDR1 and CDR2 (germline): LNHDA, SQIVND (reference sequence). This CDR3 is built from 15 residues. V lost 3 bases, J lost 4 bases, and 9 bases stayed unmatched. The CDR3 DNA sequence: TGTGCCAGTAGTATCGCCTCCGGGACAGAGTACGAGCAGTACTTC. Its protein product is CASSIASGTEYEQYF.

The chain employs TRBV14 and TRBJ2-7, with 7 bases lining up with TRBD1. V was pared by 2 bases and J by 2 bases, with 3 bases of the junction left unmatched. This CDR3 is 14 amino acids long. Per germline, CDR1 SGHDN and CDR2 FVKESK. CDR3 loop: CASSQYRGPYEQYF. CDR3 DNA: TGTGCCAGCAGCCAATACAGGGGCCCCTACGAGCAGTACTTC.

This chain connects TRBV27 to TRBJ1-1; D not certain. V was clipped by 1 base and J by 5 bases, with 17 bases between them. Germline lookup yields CDR1 MNHEY and CDR2 SMNVEV (reference sequence). The CDR3 length is 16 residues. The DNA for the CDR3 is TGTGCCAGCAGTTTATACGACTCGGGGTTGGGGACTGAAGCTTTCTTT. It yields the protein CASSLYDSGLGTEAFF.